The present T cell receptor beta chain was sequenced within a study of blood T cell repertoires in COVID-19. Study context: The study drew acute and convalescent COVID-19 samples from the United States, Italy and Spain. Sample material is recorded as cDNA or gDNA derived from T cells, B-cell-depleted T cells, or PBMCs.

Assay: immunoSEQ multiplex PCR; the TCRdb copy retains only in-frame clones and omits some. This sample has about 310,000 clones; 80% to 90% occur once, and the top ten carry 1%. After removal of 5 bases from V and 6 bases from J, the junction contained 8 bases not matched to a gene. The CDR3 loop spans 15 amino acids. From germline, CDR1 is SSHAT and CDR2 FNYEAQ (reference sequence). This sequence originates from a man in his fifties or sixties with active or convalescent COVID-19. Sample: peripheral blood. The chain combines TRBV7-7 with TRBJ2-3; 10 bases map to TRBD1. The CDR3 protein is CASSSGTGAWDTQYF. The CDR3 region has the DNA TGTGCCAGCAGCAGTGGGACAGGGGCTTGGGATACGCAGTATTTT.